One and the same sample provided the 18 T cell receptor beta chains below, sequenced in a study of PD-L1 blockade in urothelial cancer. The repertoire was sequenced with immunoSEQ multiplex PCR; TCRdb's copy has only in-frame clones and lacks some. The table has around 27,000 clones, approximately 79% seen once; the top ten hold more than 2%. The sequencing used PBMCs, collected around atezolizumab (anti-PD-L1) treatment. These receptors all come from a middle-aged man with urothelial cancer.

The chain joins TRBV2 to TRBJ2-7, with 7 bases that match TRBD1. The V segment lost 6 bases and the J segment 6 bases; nucleotides outside the gene matches: 11. The CDR3 contains 14 residues. The germline V gene has CDR1 SNHLY and CDR2 FYNNEI. In nucleotides, the CDR3 is TGTGCCAGCAGCAACAAGAGAAACAGGGGCGAGCAGTACGTC. Amino acids: CASSNKRNRGEQYV.

The V gene is TRBV10-3, the J gene TRBJ2-7; 10 nucleotides line up with TRBD1. CDR1 and CDR2 (germline): ENHRY, SYGVKD. The CDR3 has 14 residues. With 7 bases clipped from V and 5 bases from J, the junction kept 8 bases outside the gene matches. The CDR3 sequence: CAIMRDRGNNEQYF. CDR3 nucleotides: TGTGCCATCATGAGGGACAGGGGAAACAACGAGCAGTACTTC.

The V gene is TRBV6-1, the J gene TRBJ2-7, with 9 bases aligning to TRBD2. The germline CDR1 and CDR2 sequences are MNHNS and SASEGT. This CDR3 spans 15 amino acids. V trimming: 5 bases; J trimming: 0 bases; junction bases outside the gene matches: 5. The DNA of the CDR3 is TGTGCCAGCAGTTTAGCGGGAGCTATCTCCTACGAGCAGTACTTC. This sequence encodes CASSLAGAISYEQYF.

The rearrangement uses TRBV15 and TRBJ1-2; 9 positions agree with TRBD1. The length of the CDR3 is 14 residues. Germline assignment: CDR1 LNHNV and CDR2 YYDKDF (reference sequence). Trimming removed 6 bases from V and 2 bases from J; junction bases left unmatched: 4. DNA of the CDR3: TGTGCCACCAGACAAGGACAGGGGAACTATGGCTACACCTTC. Translating gives CATRQGQGNYGYTF. The complete variable domain, with remaining parts taken from reference TRBV15 and TRBJ1-2, reads DAMVIQNPRYQVTQFGKPVTLSCSQTLNHNVMYWYQQKSSQAPKLLFHYYDKDFNNEADTPDNFQSRRPNTSFCFLDIRSPGLGDTAMYLCATRQGQGNYGYTFGSGTRLTVV.

The J gene is TRBJ2-5, the V gene TRBV18; 9 bases align to TRBD2. The trim removed 3 bases at V and 2 bases at J, leaving 1 base unmatched. Germline CDR1 and CDR2: KGHSH and LQKENI. The CDR3 runs to 14 residues. CDR3 in DNA: TGTGCCAGCTCACCGACTAGCGGACAAGAGACCCAGTACTTC. Its translation is CASSPTSGQETQYF.

This clone is a singleton in its sample. The chain is built from TRBV30 and TRBJ1-6; D gene ambiguous. Germline values: CDR1 GTSNPN, CDR2 SVGIG (reference sequence). The V gene lost 4 bases and the J gene lost 10 bases, with 14 bases spanning the gap. The CDR3 sequence is 13 residues long. CDR3 sequence reads: CAWTPLNGSPLHF. The DNA of the CDR3 is TGTGCCTGGACCCCATTAAATGGCTCACCCCTCCACTTT.

The chain joins TRBV19 to TRBJ1-2; no reliable D call. The length of the CDR3 is 13 residues. V dropped 4 bases and J dropped 7 bases, with 13 bases sitting between them. CDR1 and CDR2 from the germline V gene are LNHDA and SQIVND (reference sequence). CDR3 nucleotide sequence: TGTGCCAGTAGTACAGGTCTGGGTTTTGGCTACACCTTC. Its protein product is CASSTGLGFGYTF. Full variable domain (outside the CDR3, taken from reference TRBV19 and TRBJ1-2): DGGITQSPKYLFRKEGQNVTLSCEQNLNHDAMYWYRQDPGQGLRLIYYSQIVNDFQKGDIAEGYSVSREKKESFPLTVTSAQKNPTAFYLCASSTGLGFGYTFGSGTRLTVV.

The CDR3, as DNA: TGTGCCAGTAGTATCGACAGAACCACCTCTGGGGCCAACGTCCTGACTTTC. This gives the protein CASSIDRTTSGANVLTF. The J gene is TRBJ2-6, the V gene TRBV19, with D possibly TRBD1 on 5 matching bases. V was shortened by 3 bases and J by 0 bases, with 12 bases between the two germline ends. The germline gives CDR1 LNHDA, CDR2 SQIVND (reference sequence). There are 17 residues in the CDR3. Using reference TRBV19 and TRBJ2-6 for the parts outside the CDR3, the full variable domain is DGGITQSPKYLFRKEGQNVTLSCEQNLNHDAMYWYRQDPGQGLRLIYYSQIVNDFQKGDIAEGYSVSREKKESFPLTVTSAQKNPTAFYLCASSIDRTTSGANVLTFGAGSRLTVL.

In this sample, this clone turned up once. This chain connects TRBV13 to TRBJ2-1; TRBD2 matches at 12 bases. The J segment lost 0 bases and the V segment lost 6 bases, leaving 9 bases of the junction unmatched. The CDR3 sequence is 18 residues long. Germline lookup yields CDR1 PRHDT and CDR2 FYEKMQ (reference sequence). CDR3 sequence: CASSLWTSGKSSYNEQFF. CDR3 sequence (DNA): TGTGCCAGCAGTCTATGGACTAGCGGGAAGAGCTCCTACAATGAGCAGTTCTTC.

The V and J genes are TRBV10-2 and TRBJ2-2; 9 bases fit TRBD2. The junction had 7 bases not matched to a gene; V was cut back by 6 bases and J by 5 bases. Germline V CDR1 and CDR2: WSHSY, SAAADI. This CDR3 spans 15 amino acids. As DNA, the CDR3 is TGCGCCAGCAGAGTTAGCGGGAGAGGAACCGGGGAGCTGTTTTTT. Translating it yields CASRVSGRGTGELFF.

The genes are TRBV5-1 and TRBJ1-4; D is ambiguous. The CDR3 contains 13 residues. Germline V CDR1 and CDR2: SGHRS, YFSETQ. The V and J ends lost 0 bases and 8 bases respectively, with 8 bases between them. The CDR3 coding sequence is TGCGCCAGCAGCTTGGGGCCCCGCGAAAAACTGTTTTTT. Translated: CASSLGPREKLFF.

This clone appeared a single time. The rearrangement uses TRBV19 and TRBJ2-1, with 9 bases aligning to TRBD2. J gave up 6 bases and V 4 bases, and 7 bases lay outside the gene matches. The CDR3 runs 15 residues. Germline CDR1 and CDR2: LNHDA and SQIVND (reference sequence). CDR3 protein: CASSKAGGFPNEQFF. CDR3 bases: TGTGCCAGTAGTAAGGCGGGGGGGTTCCCCAATGAGCAGTTCTTC.

This chain connects TRBV11-2 to TRBJ2-1; 14 bases are shared with TRBD2. Losses at the gene ends were 4 bases for V and 8 bases for J; bases not matched to a gene: 4. The germline V gene has CDR1 SGHAT and CDR2 FQNNGV. This CDR3 contains 15 residues. The CDR3 spells CASSSGGLAGDEQFF. CDR3 bases: TGTGCCAGCAGCTCGGGGGGACTAGCGGGAGATGAGCAGTTCTTC.

V and J are TRBV18 and TRBJ2-7, with D tentatively TRBD1 (5 bases). V gave up 3 bases and J gave up 3 bases, with 18 bases separating them. The CDR3 consists of 16 residues. Germline CDR1 reads KGHSH; CDR2 reads LQKENI. DNA for the CDR3: TGTGCCAGCTCACCCTTACGGCAGGGCTCATACTACGAGCAGTACTTC. Encoded protein: CASSPLRQGSYYEQYF.

The table lists this clone with a count of one. V is TRBV18 and J is TRBJ1-5; TRBD1 matches 10 bases. The CDR3 consists of 15 residues. From germline, CDR1 is KGHSH and CDR2 LQKENI. The trim removed 0 bases at V and 6 bases at J, leaving 2 bases unmatched. CDR3 DNA sequence: TGTGCCAGCTCACCACCGACAGGGGGCGGTCAGCCCCAGCATTTT. It encodes CASSPPTGGGQPQHF.

J is TRBJ1-2 and V is TRBV7-8; D uncertain. CDR1 is SGHVS and CDR2 is FQNEAQ in the germline V gene. V lost 7 bases, J lost 6 bases, and 15 bases lay in between. There are 13 residues in the CDR3. This CDR3 is CASKVSGLDGYTF. DNA of the CDR3: TGTGCCAGCAAAGTTAGTGGGCTGGATGGCTACACCTTC. The full variable domain, in which reference TRBV7-8 and TRBJ1-2 provide the parts outside the CDR3, is GAGVSQSPRYKVAKRGQDVALRCDPISGHVSLFWYQQALGQGPEFLTYFQNEAQLDKSGLPSDRFFAERPEGSVSTLKIQRTQQEDSAVYLCASKVSGLDGYTFGSGTRLTVV.

This clone occurred a few times. This rearrangement joins TRBV27 to TRBJ2-4; 9 nucleotides align to TRBD1. CDR1 is MNHEY, CDR2 SMNVEV, per germline (reference sequence). With 4 bases clipped from V and 7 bases from J, the junction kept 2 bases outside the gene matches. The CDR3 covers 13 residues. In DNA form, the CDR3 reads TGTGCCAGCAGTTATGACAGGGGGAACATTCAGTACTTC. Its translation is CASSYDRGNIQYF.

The J gene is TRBJ2-3, the V gene TRBV12-5; D is perhaps TRBD1 (7 bases). The CDR3 covers 14 residues. Germline loops: CDR1 LGHNT, CDR2 FRNRAP. Trimming pared 8 bases from V and 5 bases from J, leaving 17 bases between. The CDR3 here is CASRRGPGRDTQYF. CDR3 in DNA: TGTGCTAGTAGAAGGGGGCCCGGGAGAGATACGCAGTATTTT.